One sample yielded the 29 T cell receptor beta chains listed below, sequenced in a study of cytomegalovirus exposure and HLA in healthy donors. Primers for the PCR totalled 60 Vbeta and 13 Jbeta. TCRdb keeps only in-frame clones here, not all; method: immunoSEQ multiplex PCR. Among over 200,000 clones listed, 85% to 90% were seen once. Input material: PBMCs. Source of these receptors: a human donor in good health.

The rearrangement uses TRBV11-1 and TRBJ2-7; D not certain. The germline V and J ends were trimmed by 5 bases and 2 bases, with 16 bases remaining between them. The germline CDR1 and CDR2 sequences are SGHAT and FQDESV (reference sequence). CDR3 length: 15 amino acids. CDR3 DNA sequence: TGTGCCAGCAGCGCCGCCGATGGCGGCCCCTACGAGCAGTACTTC. It specifies CASSAADGGPYEQYF.

The rearrangement joins TRBV19 to TRBJ1-1, with 10 positions matching TRBD1. The CDR3 totals 13 residues. With 8 bases clipped from V and 4 bases from J, the junction kept 4 bases outside the gene matches. CDR1 and CDR2 from the germline V gene are LNHDA and SQIVND (reference sequence). The CDR3 coding sequence is TGTGCCAGTTCGACAGGGGGCGGCACTGAAGCTTTCTTT. This translates into CASSTGGGTEAFF.

The chain employs TRBV7-9 and TRBJ2-1; D possibly corresponds to TRBD2 (5 bases). CDR1 is SEHNR and CDR2 is FQNEAQ in the germline V gene (reference sequence). The germline V and J ends were trimmed by 5 bases and 3 bases, with 8 bases remaining between them. The CDR3 runs 13 residues. The chain's CDR3 is CASSVEGYNEQFF. CDR3 DNA sequence: TGTGCCAGCAGCGTTGAGGGCTACAATGAGCAGTTCTTC. Filled out from reference TRBV7-9 and TRBJ2-1, the complete variable domain reads DTGVSQNPRHKITKRGQNVTFRCDPISEHNRLYWYRQTLGQGPEFLTYFQNEAQLEKSRLLSDRFSAERPKGSFSTLEIQRTEQGDSAMYLCASSVEGYNEQFFGPGTRLTVL.

V usage is TRBV5-5 and J usage is TRBJ1-4; maybe TRBD1 (5 bases). Germline V gives CDR1 SGHKS, CDR2 YYEKEE (reference sequence). The CDR3 is made up of 15 amino acids. The V end lost 4 bases, the J end lost 7 bases, and 17 bases lay between the germline ends. The CDR3 reads CASSTDRFEVEKLFF. Here the CDR3 DNA reads TGTGCCAGCAGCACCGACAGATTCGAGGTTGAAAAACTGTTTTTT.

This rearrangement joins TRBV30 to TRBJ1-3, with TRBD1 as a possible D gene (6 bases). The germline CDR1 and CDR2 sequences are GTSNPN and SVGIG (reference sequence). This CDR3 is 14 amino acids long. The germline V and J ends were trimmed by 1 base and 6 bases, with 13 bases remaining between them. CDR3 amino acids: CAWSGVLGANTIYF. CDR3 DNA: TGTGCCTGGAGTGGGGTATTGGGGGCAAACACCATATATTTT.

The genes are TRBV9 and TRBJ1-3; perhaps TRBD1 as D (6 bases). The CDR3 contains 16 residues. Per the germline V gene, CDR1 is SGDLS and CDR2 is YYNGEE. Trimming cost V 4 bases and J 0 bases, with 14 bases left between them. The CDR3, as DNA: TGTGCCAGCAGCCCAGGACAGAGAAGCTCTGGAAACACCATATATTTT. Encoded protein: CASSPGQRSSGNTIYF.

The chain is built from TRBV7-8 and TRBJ2-7; 14 nucleotides align to TRBD2. V dropped 5 bases and J dropped 3; count of bases not matched to a gene: 3. In germline, CDR1 is SGHVS, CDR2 FQNEAQ. The CDR3 sequence is 15 residues long. As DNA, the CDR3 is TGTGCCAGCAGCCCGGGGACTAGCGGGAGCTACGAGCAGTACTTC. Its translation: CASSPGTSGSYEQYF.

This CDR3 reads CASNAGGPSYEQYF. The CDR3 nucleotides are TGTGCCAGCAATGCGGGAGGTCCTTCCTACGAGCAGTACTTC. The chain couples TRBV6-1 to TRBJ2-7, with 8 bases identical to TRBD2. This CDR3 contains 14 residues. Germline lookup yields CDR1 MNHNS and CDR2 SASEGT. The junction had 6 bases not matched to a gene; V was cut back by 7 bases and J by 1 base.

The chain employs TRBV28 and TRBJ1-1; weak D call: TRBD1 (6 bases). The germline CDR1 and CDR2 sequences are MDHEN and SYDVKM. V lost 3 bases, J lost 8 bases, and 13 bases lay in between. The CDR3 is 13 residues long. The CDR3 region has the DNA TGTGCCAGCAGTTTCATGCGGGGGGGCGAAGCTTTCTTT. Translated, it gives CASSFMRGGEAFF.

This clone has a single count. The chain combines TRBV5-1 with TRBJ2-5, with TRBD2 identical over 9 bases. This CDR3 is built from 14 residues. The germline V gene has CDR1 SGHRS and CDR2 YFSETQ. Trimming removed 0 bases from V and 3 bases from J; junction bases left unmatched: 0. For the CDR3, the DNA is TGCGCCAGCAGCTTGGCTAGCGGGAAAGAGACCCAGTACTTC. Its protein product is CASSLASGKETQYF.

The genes are TRBV28 and TRBJ2-3, with D possibly being TRBD1 (5 bases). Germline CDR1 is MDHEN and CDR2 is SYDVKM. CDR3 length: 15 amino acids. V lost 3 bases and J lost 5, with 15 bases in between. The CDR3 DNA reads as TGTGCCAGCAGTTTGGTGTCGGCAGGGTTAGATACGCAGTATTTT. Translated, it gives CASSLVSAGLDTQYF.

This chain links TRBV6-5 with TRBJ2-7, with D possibly TRBD2 on 6 matching bases. The CDR3 has 15 residues. Trimming left V 0 bases short and J 3 bases short, with 12 bases between. Germline assignment: CDR1 MNHEY and CDR2 SVGAGI. The CDR3 sequence: CASSYSGTLNYEQYF. The CDR3 DNA sequence: TGTGCCAGCAGTTACTCCGGGACTTTAAACTACGAGCAGTACTTC.

The rearrangement links TRBV27 to TRBJ1-5; TRBD1 might be the D (5 bases). V dropped 6 bases and J dropped 2 bases, with 11 bases sitting between them. This CDR3 has 14 amino acids. Germline CDR1 MNHEY, CDR2 SMNVEV (reference sequence). The CDR3 coding sequence is TGTGCCAGCAGGACAGCTGGTGGCAATCAGCCCCAGCATTTT. Its translation: CASRTAGGNQPQHF.

This sequence joins TRBV10-3 and TRBJ1-1, with 8 bases aligning to TRBD1. Germline V gives CDR1 ENHRY, CDR2 SYGVKD. CDR3 size: 14 residues. V was clipped by 7 bases and J by 0 bases; unmatched bases: 4. The CDR3: CAITTGAMNTEAFF. CDR3 DNA: TGTGCCATCACGACAGGGGCCATGAACACTGAAGCTTTCTTT.

The genes are TRBV7-9 and TRBJ2-1; D is undetermined. The CDR3 is 16 amino acids. The V end lost 1 base, the J end lost 2 bases, and 12 bases lay between the germline ends. The germline V gene encodes CDR1 SEHNR and CDR2 FQNEAQ (reference sequence). The CDR3 DNA is TGTGCCAGCAGCTTAGAATGGGCCGAACCCTACAATGAGCAGTTCTTC. Encoded protein: CASSLEWAEPYNEQFF.

The chain has TRBV19 and TRBJ2-3, with TRBD2 matching 8 bases. After removal of 10 bases from V and 0 bases from J, the junction contained 12 bases not matched to a gene. The CDR3 sequence is 16 residues long. Germline loops: CDR1 LNHDA, CDR2 SQIVND (reference sequence). The CDR3 DNA follows: TGTGCCACCCGTTATGGGAGCGGGAGAAGCACAGATACGCAGTATTTT. This translates into CATRYGSGRSTDTQYF.

The chain is built from TRBV4-3 and TRBJ2-2; 7 positions match TRBD2. Germline V gene data show CDR1 as LGHNA and CDR2 as YSLEER. V was pared by 0 bases and J by 5 bases, with 21 bases of the junction left unmatched. The length of the CDR3 is 21 residues. In DNA, the CDR3 is TGCGCCAGCAGCCAAGATGCCCTTAATGTACTACGCGGGAGAAAGACCGGGGAGCTGTTTTTT. Residues: CASSQDALNVLRGRKTGELFF.

The rearrangement joins TRBV5-1 to TRBJ2-5; D is perhaps TRBD1 (6 bases). V lost 4 bases, J lost 1 base, and 8 bases lay in between. The length of the CDR3 is 13 residues. Germline-derived CDR1 and CDR2 are SGHRS and YFSETQ. The CDR3 here is CASSQDSQETQYF. In nucleotides, the CDR3 is TGCGCCAGCAGCCAGGACAGCCAAGAGACCCAGTACTTC.

The V and J genes are TRBV5-1 and TRBJ2-7, with TRBD2 as a possible D gene (5 bases). V was pared by 3 bases and J by 0 bases, with 13 bases between. This CDR3 is built from 15 residues. Germline values: CDR1 SGHRS, CDR2 YFSETQ. The CDR3 sequence is CASSSRQGSSYEQYF. In DNA, the CDR3 is TGCGCCAGCAGCTCGCGACAAGGGAGCTCCTACGAGCAGTACTTC.

This sequence joins TRBV4-1 and TRBJ2-5; 9 positions agree with TRBD2. The V gene's germline CDR1 is MGHRA and CDR2 YSYEKL. The junction had 8 bases not matched to a gene; V was cut back by 2 bases and J by 4 bases. The CDR3 runs 16 residues. In nucleotides, the CDR3 is TGCGCCAGCAGCCAAACTTTAGCGGGAGTGGGAGAGACCCAGTACTTC. Protein: CASSQTLAGVGETQYF.

Here the CDR3 DNA reads TGTGCCAGCTCACCCGACAGGGTCGGCGAGCAGTACTTC. Translated: CASSPDRVGEQYF. The chain links TRBV18 to TRBJ2-7; 7 nucleotides agree with TRBD1. Trimming cost V 3 bases and J 6 bases; bases outside gene matches: 5. The CDR3 runs to 13 residues. Germline loops: CDR1 KGHSH, CDR2 LQKENI.

The CDR3 sequence is CSALAGRWGVKFDTQYF. The CDR3, as DNA: TGCAGCGCCCTCGCGGGGAGGTGGGGGGTAAAGTTCGATACGCAGTATTTT. The V and J genes are TRBV29-1 and TRBJ2-3; D might be TRBD2 (6 bases). The V end lost 7 bases, the J end lost 6 bases, and 29 bases lay between the germline ends. The CDR3 has 17 amino acids. CDR1 SQVTM and CDR2 ANQGSEA come from the germline V gene.

This chain joins TRBV5-1 and TRBJ2-5; weak D call: TRBD2 (6 bases). CDR3 length: 16 residues. V dropped 0 bases and J dropped 4 bases, with 16 bases sitting between them. Germline CDR1 is SGHRS and CDR2 is YFSETQ. CDR3 in amino acids: CASSLEGQGGGETQYF. CDR3 coding DNA: TGCGCCAGCAGCTTGGAAGGCCAGGGAGGCGGAGAGACCCAGTACTTC.

Remarks on this clone: Its ends do not fully match the called genes, so a read error is possible. CDR3 in amino acids: CASSPGTGGIYEQYF. CDR3 DNA sequence: TGTGCTAGCAGCCCCGGGACAGGGGGCATCTACGAGCAGTACTTC. The chain carries TRBV7-7 and TRBJ2-7; 12 bases fit TRBD1. CDR1 and CDR2 from the germline V gene are SSHAT and FNYEAQ (reference sequence). The CDR3 extends over 15 amino acids.

The CDR3 nucleotides are TGTGCCAGTCGGCGGCGGGAGTTCAATGAGCAGTTCTTC. Encoded protein: CASRRREFNEQFF. V and J are TRBV19 and TRBJ2-1; TRBD2 aligns across 7 bases. V trimming: 8 bases; J trimming: 6 bases; junction bases outside the gene matches: 7. This CDR3 spans 13 amino acids. Germline V gives CDR1 LNHDA, CDR2 SQIVND (reference sequence).

CDR3 sequence (DNA): TGTGCCAGCAGCTCCCAGGACAGGGGGCGTGAGCAGTACTTC. It translates to CASSSQDRGREQYF. V and J are TRBV11-2 and TRBJ2-7, with 11 bases fitting TRBD1. The CDR3 sequence is 14 residues long. The trim removed 4 bases at V and 7 bases at J, leaving 6 bases unmatched. Germline CDR1 and CDR2: SGHAT and FQNNGV.

This chain uses TRBV11-2 with TRBJ2-2; D is perhaps TRBD2 (5 bases). V lost 5 bases and J 3 bases, leaving 10 bases between the germline ends. The CDR3 spans 14 residues. Germline lookup yields CDR1 SGHAT and CDR2 FQNNGV. Here the CDR3 reads CASSQRADTGELFF. CDR3 nucleotides: TGTGCCAGCAGCCAGAGGGCGGACACCGGGGAGCTGTTTTTT.

This chain connects TRBV4-1 to TRBJ2-7; 7 bases fit TRBD1. The CDR3 has 14 residues. V was clipped by 2 bases and J by 4 bases; unmatched bases: 5. In germline, CDR1 is MGHRA, CDR2 YSYEKL. Here the CDR3 reads CASSQPGQAYEQYF. The CDR3 nucleotides read TGCGCCAGCAGCCAACCTGGACAGGCGTACGAGCAGTACTTC.

The rearrangement uses TRBV28 and TRBJ2-1; 7 bases match TRBD2. J lost 3 bases, V lost 6 bases, and 8 bases had no gene match. CDR1 and CDR2 from the germline V gene are MDHEN and SYDVKM. The CDR3 is 15 residues long. The CDR3 loop reads CASSETRDYYNEQFF. CDR3 sequence (DNA): TGTGCCAGCAGCGAAACACGGGACTACTACAATGAGCAGTTCTTC.